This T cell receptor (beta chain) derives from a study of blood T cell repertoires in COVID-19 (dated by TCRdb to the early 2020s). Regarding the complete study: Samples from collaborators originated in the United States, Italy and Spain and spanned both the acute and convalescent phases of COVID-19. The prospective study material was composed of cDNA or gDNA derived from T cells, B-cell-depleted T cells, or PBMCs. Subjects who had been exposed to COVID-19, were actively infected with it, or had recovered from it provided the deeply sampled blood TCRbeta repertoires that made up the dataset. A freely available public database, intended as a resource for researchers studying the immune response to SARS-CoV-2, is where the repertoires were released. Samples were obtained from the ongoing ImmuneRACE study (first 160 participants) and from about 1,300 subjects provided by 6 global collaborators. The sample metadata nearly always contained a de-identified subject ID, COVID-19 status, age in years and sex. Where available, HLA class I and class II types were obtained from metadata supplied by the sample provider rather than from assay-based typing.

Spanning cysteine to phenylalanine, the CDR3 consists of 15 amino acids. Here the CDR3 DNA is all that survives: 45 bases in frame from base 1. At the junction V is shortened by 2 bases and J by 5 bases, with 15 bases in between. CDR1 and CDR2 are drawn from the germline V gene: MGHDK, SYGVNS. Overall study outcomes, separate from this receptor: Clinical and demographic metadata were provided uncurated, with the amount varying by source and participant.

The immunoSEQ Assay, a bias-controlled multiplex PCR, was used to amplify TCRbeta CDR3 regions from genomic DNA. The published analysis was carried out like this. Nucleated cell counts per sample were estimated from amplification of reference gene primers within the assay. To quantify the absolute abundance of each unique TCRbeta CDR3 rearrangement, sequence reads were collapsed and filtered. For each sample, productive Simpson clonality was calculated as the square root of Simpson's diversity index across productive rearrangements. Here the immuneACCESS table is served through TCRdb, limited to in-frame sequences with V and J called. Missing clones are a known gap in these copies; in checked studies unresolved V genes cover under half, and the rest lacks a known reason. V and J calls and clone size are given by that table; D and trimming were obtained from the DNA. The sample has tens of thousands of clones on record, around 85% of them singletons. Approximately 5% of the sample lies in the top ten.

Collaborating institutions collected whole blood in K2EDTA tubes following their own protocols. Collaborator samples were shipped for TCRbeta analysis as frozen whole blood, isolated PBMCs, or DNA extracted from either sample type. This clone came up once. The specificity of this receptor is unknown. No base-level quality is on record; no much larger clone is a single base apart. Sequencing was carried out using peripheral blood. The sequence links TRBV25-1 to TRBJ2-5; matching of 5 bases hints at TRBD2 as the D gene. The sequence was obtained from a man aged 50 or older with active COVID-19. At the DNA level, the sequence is TGTGCCAGCAGTGAACCCCGGACGGGCGGGGAGACCCAGTACTTC. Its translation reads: CASSEPRTGGETQYF.